These 16 T cell receptor beta chains came from one sample sequenced in a study of preoperative IRX-2 immunotherapy in early breast cancer. Libraries were prepared by immunoSEQ multiplex PCR; TCRdb keeps only in-frame clonotypes and omits some of them. The data contain fewer than 40,000 clones, over 85% of them singletons. The treatment: preoperative locoregional IRX-2 cytokine immunotherapy. This material consisted of tumor tissue, taken after IRX-2 immunotherapy. The receptor set was obtained from a human donor with breast cancer.

The count of this clone is one. The V call is TRBV7-6, the J call TRBJ2-2, with TRBD2 matching over 8 bases. Germline V gene sequence: CDR1 SGHVS, CDR2 FNYEAQ. This CDR3 has 17 residues. Trimming at V came to 1 base and at J to 3 bases, leaving 7 bases not matched to a gene. CDR3 bases: TGTGCCAGCAGCTTAGATTTTTTAGCGGGGCACACCGGGGAGCTGTTTTTT. Amino acid sequence: CASSLDFLAGHTGELFF. The full variable domain, completed using reference TRBV7-6 and TRBJ2-2, is GAGVSQSPRYKVTKRGQDVALRCDPISGHVSLYWYRQALGQGPEFLTYFNYEAQQDKSGLPNDRFSAERPEGSISTLTIQRTEQRDSAMYRCASSLDFLAGHTGELFFGEGSRLTVL.

The chain recombines TRBV28 with TRBJ1-2; D is uncertain. The germline gives CDR1 MDHEN, CDR2 SYDVKM. This CDR3 is 14 amino acids long. Between the trimmed V and J ends, which lost 3 bases and 2 bases, there was a span of 10 bases. CDR3 residues: CASSFTQANYGYTF. The CDR3 DNA is TGTGCCAGCAGTTTTACCCAGGCGAACTATGGCTACACCTTC.

V gene TRBV30 combines with J gene TRBJ1-2; D remains unclear. The germline V and J ends were trimmed by 4 bases and 1 base, with 16 bases remaining between them. There are 15 residues in the CDR3. From germline, CDR1 is GTSNPN and CDR2 SVGIG (reference sequence). CDR3 sequence reads: CAWTGPPPINYGYTF. CDR3 nucleotides: TGTGCCTGGACCGGGCCGCCCCCAATTAACTATGGCTACACCTTC.

This chain links TRBV11-3 with TRBJ2-5; tentative D call: TRBD1 (5 bases). V shed 1 base and J shed 2 bases, with 8 bases lying between them. Germline V gene data show CDR1 as SGHNT and CDR2 as YENEEA. The CDR3 length is 14 residues. CDR3 DNA sequence: TGTGCCAGCAGCTTAGGACAGACTCAAGAGACCCAGTACTTC. The encoded protein is CASSLGQTQETQYF. Looking up the rest from reference TRBV11-3 and TRBJ2-5 gives the full variable domain: EAGVVQSPRYKIIEKKQPVAFWCNPISGHNTLYWYLQNLGQGPELLIRYENEEAVDDSQLPKDRFSAERLKGVDSTLKIQPAELGDSAVYLCASSLGQTQETQYFGPGTRLLVL.

The chain recombines TRBV7-8 with TRBJ2-6; D may be TRBD1 or TRBD2 (5 bases each). CDR3 size: 16 residues. CDR1 and CDR2 (germline): SGHVS, FQNEAQ. V gave up 5 bases and J gave up 0 bases, with 11 bases separating them. In nucleotides, the CDR3 is TGTGCCAGCAGCCCCCGGGGCCGCTCTGGGGCCAACGTCCTGACTTTC. Its protein product is CASSPRGRSGANVLTF.

With respect to this clone: The junction does not match germline at one end; this may be a read error. The chain recombines TRBV11-3 with TRBJ2-7; the D gene could be TRBD1 or TRBD2 (5 bases each). The CDR3 sequence is 14 residues long. Germline V CDR1 and CDR2: SGHNT, YENEEA. This CDR3 reads CASTLGGGSYEQYF. The CDR3, as DNA: TGTGCCAGCACCTTAGGTGGGGGAAGCTACGAGCAGTACTTC.

The chain carries TRBV6-8 and TRBJ1-2; 10 positions agree with TRBD1. This CDR3 region has 13 residues. CDR1 and CDR2 from the germline V gene are MNHGY and SAAAGT. The junction had 8 bases not matched to a gene; V was cut back by 9 bases and J by 7 bases. CDR3 sequence (DNA): TGTGCCAGTAATACCGGGACAGGGGCTGGCTACACCTTC. Translation gives CASNTGTGAGYTF.

The V gene is TRBV30, the J gene TRBJ1-4; a possible D gene is TRBD1 (6 bases). Germline V gives CDR1 GTSNPN, CDR2 SVGIG (reference sequence). This CDR3 has 15 residues. V was clipped by 0 bases and J by 3 bases, with 11 bases between them. The CDR3 sequence is CAWSVGGASNEKLFF. DNA of the CDR3: TGTGCCTGGAGTGTAGGGGGGGCGTCTAATGAAAAACTGTTTTTT.

V gene TRBV30 combines with J gene TRBJ2-7; 8 bases are shared with TRBD2. The CDR3 has 14 amino acids. Trimming took 5 bases from V and 0 from J; bases not matched to a gene: 6. Germline V CDR1 and CDR2: GTSNPN, SVGIG (reference sequence). CDR3 DNA: TGTGCCTGGCGGAAGAGCGGGAGCTCCTACGAGCAGTACTTC. Its translation: CAWRKSGSSYEQYF. Full variable domain (outside the CDR3, taken from reference TRBV30 and TRBJ2-7): SQTIHQWPATLVQPVGSPLSLECTVEGTSNPNLYWYRQAAGRGLQLLFYSVGIGQISSEVPQNLSASRPQDRQFILSSKKLLLSDSGFYLCAWRKSGSSYEQYFGPGTRLTVT.

The chain carries TRBV6-8 and TRBJ1-3; 9 bases are shared with TRBD1. The CDR3 is 17 amino acids. Trimming at V came to 6 bases and at J to 0 bases, leaving 9 bases not matched to a gene. CDR1 and CDR2 from the germline V gene are MNHGY and SAAAGT. The CDR3 DNA follows: TGTGCCAGCAGGGGAACACAGGGGGCCTTCTCTGGAAACACCATATATTTT. It specifies CASRGTQGAFSGNTIYF.

The sample holds one count of this clone. The V call is TRBV30, the J call TRBJ1-2, with D maybe TRBD1 (6 bases). Trimming cost V 2 bases and J 2 bases, with 15 bases left between them. The CDR3 contains 15 residues. Germline CDR1 and CDR2: GTSNPN and SVGIG (reference sequence). The CDR3 protein is CAWSPPTGRNYGYTF. The CDR3, as DNA: TGTGCCTGGAGTCCCCCGACAGGAAGAAACTATGGCTACACCTTC.

The chain carries TRBV11-3 and TRBJ2-7; the D is unclear. In germline, CDR1 is SGHNT, CDR2 YENEEA. The ends were cut back, 3 bases at V and 0 bases at J, with 9 bases in the middle. The CDR3 is 14 residues long. Written as DNA, the CDR3 is TGTGCCAGCAGCTTCGGCAGGAGCTCCTACGAGCAGTACTTC. This sequence encodes CASSFGRSSYEQYF.

V and J are TRBV7-7 and TRBJ2-2, with 8 bases aligning to TRBD1. The CDR3 contains 16 residues. In germline, CDR1 is SSHAT, CDR2 FNYEAQ (reference sequence). V lost 3 bases, J lost 5 bases, and 8 bases stayed unmatched. The CDR3 DNA reads TGTGCCAGCAGCTTCTCGGAGGACAGGGTGACCGGGGAGCTGTTTTTT. It translates to CASSFSEDRVTGELFF.

This sequence joins TRBV11-3 and TRBJ2-7, with 7 bases identical to TRBD1. The J segment lost 2 bases and the V segment lost 5 bases, leaving 6 bases of the junction unmatched. The CDR3 has 14 amino acids. Germline CDR1 SGHNT, CDR2 YENEEA. The DNA of the CDR3 is TGTGCCAGCAGCCCCTGGGACAGAGCCTACGAGCAGTACGTC. Its protein product is CASSPWDRAYEQYV.

The chain has TRBV11-3 and TRBJ1-1; TRBD1 aligns across 9 bases. J was trimmed by 5 bases and V by 6 bases; bases with no gene match: 7. There are 14 residues in the CDR3. Per germline, CDR1 SGHNT and CDR2 YENEEA. In DNA, the CDR3 is TGTGCCAGCAGGCCCACAGGGGGCCGTACTGAAGCTTTCTTT. Its protein product is CASRPTGGRTEAFF.

The rearrangement uses TRBV6-8 and TRBJ1-4; D is unresolved. V lost 5 bases and J 1 base, leaving 11 bases between the germline ends. The CDR3 extends over 15 amino acids. The germline gives CDR1 MNHGY, CDR2 SAAAGT. CDR3 protein: CASSGLGITNEKLFF. In DNA form, the CDR3 reads TGTGCCAGCAGTGGTCTGGGGATAACTAATGAAAAACTGTTTTTT.